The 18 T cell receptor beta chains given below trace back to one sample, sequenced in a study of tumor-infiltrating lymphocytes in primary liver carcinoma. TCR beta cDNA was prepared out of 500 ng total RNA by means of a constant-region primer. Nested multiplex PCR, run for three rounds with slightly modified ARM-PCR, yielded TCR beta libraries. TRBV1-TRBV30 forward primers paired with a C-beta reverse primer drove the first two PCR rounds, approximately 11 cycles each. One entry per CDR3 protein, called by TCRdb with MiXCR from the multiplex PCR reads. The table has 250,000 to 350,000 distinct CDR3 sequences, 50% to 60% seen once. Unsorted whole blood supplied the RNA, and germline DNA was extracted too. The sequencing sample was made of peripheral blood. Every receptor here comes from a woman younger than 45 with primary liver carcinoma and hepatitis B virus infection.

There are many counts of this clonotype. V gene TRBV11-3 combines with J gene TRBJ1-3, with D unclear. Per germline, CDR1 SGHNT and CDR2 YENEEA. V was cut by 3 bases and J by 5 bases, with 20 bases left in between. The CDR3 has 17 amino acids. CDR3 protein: CASSFPGGLDGRNTIYF. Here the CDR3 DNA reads TGTGCCAGCAGCTTCCCGGGTGGACTGGACGGGCGAAACACCATATATTTT. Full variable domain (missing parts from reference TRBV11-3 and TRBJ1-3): EAGVVQSPRYKIIEKKQPVAFWCNPISGHNTLYWYLQNLGQGPELLIRYENEEAVDDSQLPKDRFSAERLKGVDSTLKIQPAELGDSAVYLCASSFPGGLDGRNTIYFGEGSWLTVV.

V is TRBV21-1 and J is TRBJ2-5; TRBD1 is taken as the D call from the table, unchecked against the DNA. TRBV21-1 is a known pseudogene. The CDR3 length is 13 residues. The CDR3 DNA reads TGTGCCAGCAGCGGGGAGCCCCAAGAGACCCAGTACTTC. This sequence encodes CASSGEPQETQYF.

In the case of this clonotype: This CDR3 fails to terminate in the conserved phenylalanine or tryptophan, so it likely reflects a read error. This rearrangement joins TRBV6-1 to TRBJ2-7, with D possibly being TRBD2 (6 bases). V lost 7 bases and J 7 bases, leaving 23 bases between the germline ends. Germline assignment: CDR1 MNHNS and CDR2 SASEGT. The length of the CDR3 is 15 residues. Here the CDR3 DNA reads TGTGCCAGCAATGGGAGTCTGGGGATAGGAGGGGAGCAGTACCTC. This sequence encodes CASNGSLGIGGEQYL.

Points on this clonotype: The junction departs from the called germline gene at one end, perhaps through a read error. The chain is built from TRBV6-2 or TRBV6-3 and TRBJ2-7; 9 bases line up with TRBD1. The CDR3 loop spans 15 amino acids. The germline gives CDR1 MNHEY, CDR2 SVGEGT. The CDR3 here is CASSPHGTGTHEEYF. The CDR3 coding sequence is TGTGCCAGCAGCCCTCACGGGACAGGGACCCACGAGGAGTACTTC.

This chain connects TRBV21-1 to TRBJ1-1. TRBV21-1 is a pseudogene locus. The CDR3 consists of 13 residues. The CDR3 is CASSSSSRTEAFF. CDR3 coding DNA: TGTGCCAGCAGCTCCTCTTCGCGCACTGAAGCTTTCTTT.

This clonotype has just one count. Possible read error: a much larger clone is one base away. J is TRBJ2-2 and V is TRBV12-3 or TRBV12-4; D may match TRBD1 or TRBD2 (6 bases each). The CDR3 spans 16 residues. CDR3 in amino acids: CASSPFRQGTGGDLFF. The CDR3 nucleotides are TGTGCCAGCAGCCCATTTCGCCAGGGGACGGGCGGGGACCTGTTTTTT.

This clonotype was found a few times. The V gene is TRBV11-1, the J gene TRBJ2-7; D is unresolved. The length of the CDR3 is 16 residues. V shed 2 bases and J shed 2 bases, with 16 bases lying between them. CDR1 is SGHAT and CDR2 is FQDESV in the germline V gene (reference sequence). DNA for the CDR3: TGTGCCAGCAGCTTACCATCAGAGTTGACCGCCTACGAGCAGTACTTC. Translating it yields CASSLPSELTAYEQYF.

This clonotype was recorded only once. The CDR3 bases are TGTGCCAGCAGTTCTAGTAGCGGGGTCGGTGAAAAACTGTTTTTT. Protein product: CASSSSSGVGEKLFF. The V call is TRBV28, the J call TRBJ1-4; D gene unclear. Trimming removed 4 bases from V and 7 bases from J, with 16 bases in between. This CDR3 has 15 residues. Germline CDR1 reads MDHEN; CDR2 reads SYDVKM.

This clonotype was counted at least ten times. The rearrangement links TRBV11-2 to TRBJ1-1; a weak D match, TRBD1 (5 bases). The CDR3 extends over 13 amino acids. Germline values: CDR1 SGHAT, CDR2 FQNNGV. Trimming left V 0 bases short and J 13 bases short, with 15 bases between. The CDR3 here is CASSLDRQQSFFF. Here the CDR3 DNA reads TGTGCCAGCAGCTTAGATCGACAGCAGAGTTTTTTCTTT.

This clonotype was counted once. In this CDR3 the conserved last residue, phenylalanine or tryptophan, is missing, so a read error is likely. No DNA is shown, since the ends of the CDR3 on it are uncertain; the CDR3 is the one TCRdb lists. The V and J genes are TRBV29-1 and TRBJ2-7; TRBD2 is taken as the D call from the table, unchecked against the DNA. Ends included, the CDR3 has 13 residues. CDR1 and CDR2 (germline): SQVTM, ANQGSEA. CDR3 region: CSVVFRGSHEQCL.

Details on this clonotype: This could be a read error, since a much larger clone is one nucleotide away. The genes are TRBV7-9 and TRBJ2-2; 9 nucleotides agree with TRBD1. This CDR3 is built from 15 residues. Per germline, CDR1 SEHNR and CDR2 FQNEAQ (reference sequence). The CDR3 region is CAGSTGTGITGELSF. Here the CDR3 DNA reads TGTGCCGGATCAACCGGGACAGGGATAACCGGGGAGCTGTCTTTT.

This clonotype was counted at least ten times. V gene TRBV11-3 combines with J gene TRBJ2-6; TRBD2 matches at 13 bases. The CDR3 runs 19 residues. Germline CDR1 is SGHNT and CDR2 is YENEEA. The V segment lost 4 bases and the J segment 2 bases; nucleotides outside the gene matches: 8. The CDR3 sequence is CASSSSGLAGVAGANVLTF. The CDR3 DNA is TGTGCCAGCAGCTCTTCCGGACTAGCGGGAGTTGCTGGGGCCAACGTCCTGACTTTC.

CDR3 nucleotide sequence: TGTGCCTGGAGTGTACAGATCGCCCGGGAGCTGTTTTTT. Translated, it gives CAWSVQIARELFF. This chain joins TRBV30 and TRBJ2-2; unclear D gene. The CDR3 runs to 13 residues. Germline loops: CDR1 GTSNPN, CDR2 SVGIG (reference sequence). The germline V and J ends were trimmed by 0 bases and 9 bases, with 11 bases remaining between them.

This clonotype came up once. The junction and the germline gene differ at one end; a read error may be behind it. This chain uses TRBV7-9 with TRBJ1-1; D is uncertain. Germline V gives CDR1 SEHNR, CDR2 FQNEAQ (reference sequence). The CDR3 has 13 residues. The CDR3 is CASSLVRNAEAFF. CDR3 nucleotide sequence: TGTGCCAGCAGCTTAGTCCGGAACGCTGAAGCTTTCTTT. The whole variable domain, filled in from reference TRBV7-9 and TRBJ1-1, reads DTGVSQNPRHKITKRGQNVTFRCDPISEHNRLYWYRQTLGQGPEFLTYFQNEAQLEKSRLLSDRFSAERPKGSFSTLEIQRTEQGDSAMYLCASSLVRNAEAFFGQGTRLTVV.

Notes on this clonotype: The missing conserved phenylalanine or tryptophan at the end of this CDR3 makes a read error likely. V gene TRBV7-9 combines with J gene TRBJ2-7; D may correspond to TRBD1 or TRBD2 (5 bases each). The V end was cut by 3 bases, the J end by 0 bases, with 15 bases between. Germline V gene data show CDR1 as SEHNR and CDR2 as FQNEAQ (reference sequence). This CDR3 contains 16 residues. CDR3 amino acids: CASSLVGTPSSYEQYS. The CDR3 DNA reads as TGTGCCAGCAGCTTGGTGGGGACCCCGAGCTCCTACGAGCAGTACTCC.

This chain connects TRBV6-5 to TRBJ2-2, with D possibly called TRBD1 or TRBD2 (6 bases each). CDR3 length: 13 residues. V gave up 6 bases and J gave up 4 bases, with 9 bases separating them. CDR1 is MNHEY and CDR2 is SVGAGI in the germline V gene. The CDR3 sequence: CASSGGGTGELFF. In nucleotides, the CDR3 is TGTGCCAGCAGCGGAGGGGGCACCGGGGAGCTGTTTTTT.

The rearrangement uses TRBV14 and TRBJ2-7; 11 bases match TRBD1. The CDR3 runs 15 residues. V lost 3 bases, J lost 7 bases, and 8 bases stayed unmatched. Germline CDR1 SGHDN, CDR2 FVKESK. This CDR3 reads CASSQEGQGAREQYF. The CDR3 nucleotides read TGTGCCAGCAGCCAGGAAGGACAGGGGGCGAGGGAGCAGTACTTC.

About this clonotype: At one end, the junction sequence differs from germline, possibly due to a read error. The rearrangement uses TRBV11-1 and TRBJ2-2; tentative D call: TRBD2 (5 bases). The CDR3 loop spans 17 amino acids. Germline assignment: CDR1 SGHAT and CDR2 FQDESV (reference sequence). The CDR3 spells CTSSRPDRVTNTGELFF. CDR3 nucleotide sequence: TGTACCAGCAGCCGACCTGACCGGGTTACGAACACCGGGGAGCTATTTTTT.